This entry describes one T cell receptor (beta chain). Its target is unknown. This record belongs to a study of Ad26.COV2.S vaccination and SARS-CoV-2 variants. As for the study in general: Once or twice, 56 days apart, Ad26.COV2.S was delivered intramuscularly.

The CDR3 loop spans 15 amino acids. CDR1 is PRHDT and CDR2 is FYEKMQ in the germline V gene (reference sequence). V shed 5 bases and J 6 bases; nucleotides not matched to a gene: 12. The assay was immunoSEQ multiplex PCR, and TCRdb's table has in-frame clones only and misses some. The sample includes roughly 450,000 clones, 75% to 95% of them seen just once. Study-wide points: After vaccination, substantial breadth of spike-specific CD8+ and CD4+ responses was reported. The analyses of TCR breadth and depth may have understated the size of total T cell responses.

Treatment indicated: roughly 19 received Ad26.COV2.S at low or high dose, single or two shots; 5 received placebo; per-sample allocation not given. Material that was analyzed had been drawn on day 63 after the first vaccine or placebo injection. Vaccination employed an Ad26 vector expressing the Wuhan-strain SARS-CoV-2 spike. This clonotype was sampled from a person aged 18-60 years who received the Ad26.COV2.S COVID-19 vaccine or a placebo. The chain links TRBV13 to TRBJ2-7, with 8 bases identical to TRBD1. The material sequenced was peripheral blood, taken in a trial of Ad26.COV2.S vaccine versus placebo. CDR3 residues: CASSQVGRGRPEQYF. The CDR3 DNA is TGTGCCAGCAGCCAGGTGGGCAGGGGGCGCCCCGAGCAGTACTTC.